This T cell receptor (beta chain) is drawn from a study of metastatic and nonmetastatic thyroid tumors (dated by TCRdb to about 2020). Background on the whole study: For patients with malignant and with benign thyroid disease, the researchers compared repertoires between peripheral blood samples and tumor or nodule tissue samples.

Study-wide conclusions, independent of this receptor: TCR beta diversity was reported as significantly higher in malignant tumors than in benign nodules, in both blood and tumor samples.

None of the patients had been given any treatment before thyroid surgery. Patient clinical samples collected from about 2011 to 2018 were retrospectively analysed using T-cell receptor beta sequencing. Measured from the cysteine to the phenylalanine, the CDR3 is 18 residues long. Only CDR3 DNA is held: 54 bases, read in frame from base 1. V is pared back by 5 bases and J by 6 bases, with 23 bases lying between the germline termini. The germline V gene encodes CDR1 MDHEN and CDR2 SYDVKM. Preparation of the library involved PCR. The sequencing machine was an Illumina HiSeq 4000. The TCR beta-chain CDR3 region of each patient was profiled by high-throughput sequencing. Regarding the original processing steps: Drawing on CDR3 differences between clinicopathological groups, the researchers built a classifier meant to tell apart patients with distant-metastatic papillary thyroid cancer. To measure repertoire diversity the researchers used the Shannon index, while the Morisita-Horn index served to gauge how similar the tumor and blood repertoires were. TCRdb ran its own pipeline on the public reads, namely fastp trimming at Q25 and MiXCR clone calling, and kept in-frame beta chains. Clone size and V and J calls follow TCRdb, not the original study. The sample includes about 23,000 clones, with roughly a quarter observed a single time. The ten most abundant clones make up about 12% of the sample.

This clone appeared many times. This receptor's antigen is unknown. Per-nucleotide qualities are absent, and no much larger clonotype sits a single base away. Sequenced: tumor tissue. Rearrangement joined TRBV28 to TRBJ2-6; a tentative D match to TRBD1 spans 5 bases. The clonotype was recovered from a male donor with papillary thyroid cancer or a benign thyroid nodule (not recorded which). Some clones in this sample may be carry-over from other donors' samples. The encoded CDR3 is CASSLRGNLGDLANVLTF. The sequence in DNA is TGTGCCAGCAGTCTAAGGGGCAACTTAGGGGATCTGGCCAACGTCCTGACTTTC.